What follows are 22 T cell receptor beta chains derived from one specimen sequenced in a study of stem cell transplantation in POMP-related autoinflammatory disease. Libraries were prepared by immunoSEQ multiplex PCR; TCRdb keeps only in-frame clonotypes and omits some of them. This table holds roughly 2,700 clones, about 91% found once. This sample comprised CD4+ follicular helper T cells (Tfh) from PBMCs, obtained after stem cell transplantation. All receptors come from a human patient with POMP-related autoinflammation and immune dysregulation (PRAID). Some T cells may be graft donor cells.

V gene TRBV27 combines with J gene TRBJ2-5, with D hard to call. The CDR3 is 13 residues long. V was shortened by 5 bases and J by 4 bases, with 11 bases between the two germline ends. Germline V CDR1 and CDR2: MNHEY, SMNVEV (reference sequence). The CDR3 DNA reads as TGTGCCAGCAGTAGGAGACGTCTAGAGACCCAGTACTTC. Translation gives CASSRRRLETQYF.

The chain couples TRBV2 to TRBJ2-1; D unclear. Germline-derived CDR1 and CDR2 are SNHLY and FYNNEI. The CDR3 extends over 16 amino acids. V was pared by 7 bases and J by 4 bases, with 20 bases between. The CDR3 sequence: CASTYIGEAQYNEQFF. The CDR3 DNA follows: TGTGCCAGCACCTATATCGGAGAGGCGCAATACAATGAGCAGTTCTTC.

This chain uses TRBV19 with TRBJ2-1, with TRBD2 matching over 8 bases. Germline assignment: CDR1 LNHDA and CDR2 SQIVND (reference sequence). The CDR3 totals 18 residues. V lost 5 bases to trimming and J lost 7 bases; unmatched junction nucleotides: 19. The CDR3 here is CASSHGRAIAASSNEQFF. CDR3 DNA: TGTGCCAGTAGTCACGGGAGGGCCATAGCTGCCTCTTCAAATGAGCAGTTCTTC.

The chain is built from TRBV5-5 and TRBJ2-7, with D unclear. This CDR3 comprises 11 residues. V gave up 3 bases and J gave up 7 bases, with 8 bases separating them. Germline values: CDR1 SGHKS, CDR2 YYEKEE (reference sequence). The CDR3 sequence: CASSSQWEQYF. CDR3 bases: TGTGCCAGCAGCTCTCAGTGGGAGCAGTACTTC. Combining the CDR3 with reference TRBV5-5 and TRBJ2-7 gives the whole variable domain DAGVTQSPTHLIKTRGQQVTLRCSPISGHKSVSWYQQVLGQGPQFIFQYYEKEERGRGNFPDRFSARQFPNYSSELNVNALLLGDSALYLCASSSQWEQYFGPGTRLTVT.

This clone was seen only once. V usage is TRBV7-9 and J usage is TRBJ2-7, with D maybe TRBD2 (5 bases). Germline V gene lookup returns CDR1 SEHNR and CDR2 FQNEAQ (reference sequence). The CDR3 runs to 15 residues. V dropped 5 bases and J dropped 4 bases, with 18 bases sitting between them. The CDR3 loop reads CASSLEAFRVYEQYV. CDR3 coding DNA: TGTGCCAGCAGCCTGGAGGCGTTTCGTGTGTACGAGCAGTACGTC.

The chain joins TRBV6-5 to TRBJ1-4, with TRBD1 matching over 9 bases. V lost 7 bases, J lost 7 bases, and 10 bases stayed unmatched. CDR3 length: 15 residues. In germline, CDR1 is MNHEY, CDR2 SVGAGI. The CDR3 sequence is CASTLTGGQFEKLFF. CDR3 nucleotides: TGTGCCAGCACCCTGACAGGGGGGCAATTTGAAAAACTGTTTTTT.

This chain links TRBV5-1 with TRBJ1-1; D is unresolved. The CDR3 runs to 14 residues. Trimming removed 0 bases at V and 4 bases at J, with 10 bases between. Germline CDR1 reads SGHRS; CDR2 reads YFSETQ. CDR3 DNA: TGCGCCAGCAGCTTGGAGGGAGGGAGCACTGAAGCTTTCTTT. This sequence encodes CASSLEGGSTEAFF. The variable domain in full, with the rest retrieved from reference TRBV5-1 and TRBJ1-1, is KAGVTQTPRYLIKTRGQQVTLSCSPISGHRSVSWYQQTPGQGLQFLFEYFSETQRNKGNFPGRFSGRQFSNSRSEMNVSTLELGDSALYLCASSLEGGSTEAFFGQGTRLTVV.

The V gene is TRBV10-1, the J gene TRBJ2-5; weak D call: TRBD1 (5 bases). Per the germline V gene, CDR1 is WNHNN and CDR2 is SYGVQD (reference sequence). The CDR3 loop spans 13 amino acids. Trimming pared 5 bases from V and 4 bases from J, leaving 11 bases between. CDR3 sequence reads: CASSRDRRETQYF. Written as DNA, the CDR3 is TGCGCCAGCAGTCGTGACAGACGAGAGACCCAGTACTTC.

This clone appeared a few times. The J gene is TRBJ2-1, the V gene TRBV15; the D gene is possibly TRBD1 (5 bases). The ends were cut back, 4 bases at V and 0 bases at J, with 13 bases in the middle. Germline CDR1 and CDR2: LNHNV and YYDKDF (reference sequence). This CDR3 spans 16 amino acids. The CDR3 DNA reads TGTGCCACCAGCATCCCCAGGGCGAACTCCTACAATGAGCAGTTCTTC. Translation gives CATSIPRANSYNEQFF.

The rearrangement joins TRBV28 to TRBJ2-3; 7 bases map to TRBD2. The CDR3 has 14 amino acids. The V and J ends lost 6 bases and 6 bases, in that order; junction bases with no gene match: 9. The germline V gene has CDR1 MDHEN and CDR2 SYDVKM. CDR3 sequence: CASRREKGLDTQYF. CDR3 sequence (DNA): TGTGCCAGCAGGCGGGAGAAGGGTCTGGATACGCAGTATTTT. The full variable domain, its missing parts supplied by reference TRBV28 and TRBJ2-3, is DVKVTQSSRYLVKRTGEKVFLECVQDMDHENMFWYRQDPGLGLRLIYFSYDVKMKEKGDIPEGYSVSREKKERFSLILESASTNQTSMYLCASRREKGLDTQYFGPGTRLTVL.

V usage is TRBV7-9 and J usage is TRBJ2-6; D remains unclear. Per the germline V gene, CDR1 is SEHNR and CDR2 is FQNEAQ (reference sequence). The CDR3 is 16 amino acids. Trimming removed 0 bases at V and 0 bases at J, with 6 bases between. The CDR3 is CASSLAVGSGANVLTF. CDR3 nucleotides: TGTGCCAGCAGCTTAGCGGTGGGCTCTGGGGCCAACGTCCTGACTTTC.

This clone was detected only once. The DNA of the CDR3 is TGTGCCAGCAGCGAGGGTGGGGGCCTGGTCTACAATGAGCAGTTCTTC. It specifies CASSEGGGLVYNEQFF. This sequence joins TRBV9 and TRBJ2-1, with a possible D match to TRBD1 (6 bases). The CDR3 covers 16 residues. V was cut by 3 bases and J by 3 bases, with 16 bases left in between. Germline assignment: CDR1 SGDLS and CDR2 YYNGEE.

The chain recombines TRBV19 with TRBJ1-3, with a weak D call TRBD1 (5 bases). V was cut by 7 bases and J by 0 bases, with 16 bases left in between. The CDR3 has 16 amino acids. Per germline, CDR1 LNHDA and CDR2 SQIVND (reference sequence). The CDR3 DNA reads as TGTGCCAGTAATACCGGGACGCCGAGCTCTGGAAACACCATATATTTT. It is translated as CASNTGTPSSGNTIYF.

This clone was counted a single time. The V and J genes are TRBV10-1 and TRBJ2-2, with D tentatively TRBD2 (5 bases). The CDR3 contains 14 residues. Germline V CDR1 and CDR2: WNHNN, SYGVQD (reference sequence). V was trimmed by 6 bases and J by 0 bases, leaving 8 bases between them. CDR3 loop: CASRSGTNTGELFF. The CDR3 DNA sequence: TGCGCCAGCAGATCCGGGACGAACACCGGGGAGCTGTTTTTT.

The chain uses TRBV10-3 and TRBJ2-7; 13 positions agree with TRBD2. Per germline, CDR1 ENHRY and CDR2 SYGVKD. The CDR3 length is 15 residues. Germline trimming cut 5 bases from V and 3 bases from J; bases unmatched to any gene: 4. DNA of the CDR3: TGTGCCATCAGTCAGGGACTAGCGGGAAGCTACGAGCAGTACTTC. Translating it yields CAISQGLAGSYEQYF.

The chain links TRBV3-1 (or the pseudogene TRBV3-2) to TRBJ2-3; perhaps TRBD2 as D (5 bases). Germline assignment: CDR1 LGHDT and CDR2 YNNKEL (reference sequence). The CDR3 totals 15 residues. Trimming removed 1 base from V and 8 bases from J, with 16 bases in between. CDR3 protein: CASSQGAGPAGTQYF. The CDR3 DNA is TGTGCCAGCAGCCAAGGGGCGGGTCCCGCGGGTACGCAGTATTTT.

The V gene is TRBV18, the J gene TRBJ2-7; TRBD2 agrees at 8 bases. Germline CDR1 is KGHSH and CDR2 is LQKENI. Trimming took 1 base from V and 5 from J; bases not matched to a gene: 13. This CDR3 has 17 amino acids. CDR3 sequence: CASSPRAGGSVPDEQYV. DNA for the CDR3: TGTGCCAGCTCACCACGGGCGGGGGGCTCTGTGCCTGACGAGCAGTACGTC.

J is TRBJ2-1 and V is TRBV7-2; TRBD2 matches at 8 bases. From germline, CDR1 is SGHTA and CDR2 FQGNSA. V lost 2 bases, J lost 4 bases, and 4 bases stayed unmatched. The CDR3 is 15 residues long. CDR3: CASSLLAGFYNEQFF. DNA of the CDR3: TGTGCCAGCAGCTTACTAGCGGGCTTTTACAATGAGCAGTTCTTC.

The CDR3 DNA reads TGTGCCAGCAGTTCCCTAGGCAAAGCTAACTATGGCTACACCTTC. Its protein product is CASSSLGKANYGYTF. The chain recombines TRBV6-5 with TRBJ1-2; D is unclear. Germline V gene sequence: CDR1 MNHEY, CDR2 SVGAGI. The CDR3 runs 15 residues. Trimming pared 4 bases from V and 0 bases from J, leaving 12 bases between.

The rearrangement uses TRBV13 and TRBJ1-4, with TRBD1 matching 11 bases. Germline values: CDR1 PRHDT, CDR2 FYEKMQ (reference sequence). The J segment lost 7 bases and the V segment lost 5 bases, leaving 12 bases of the junction unmatched. The CDR3 loop spans 17 amino acids. CDR3 DNA sequence: TGTGCCAGCAGCCGGCGGACAGGGGGCGAGAGGAGTGAAAAACTGTTTTTT. Its translation: CASSRRTGGERSEKLFF. The full variable domain, in which reference TRBV13 and TRBJ1-4 provide the parts outside the CDR3, is AAGVIQSPRHLIKEKRETATLKCYPIPRHDTVYWYQQGPGQDPQFLISFYEKMQSDKGSIPDRFSAQQFSDYHSELNMSSLELGDSALYFCASSRRTGGERSEKLFFGSGTQLSVL.

This chain joins TRBV7-3 and TRBJ2-1; 10 nucleotides align to TRBD2. The CDR3 sequence is 14 residues long. V was pared by 6 bases and J by 4 bases, with 3 bases of the junction left unmatched. Germline values: CDR1 SGHTA, CDR2 FQGTGA. The CDR3 DNA follows: TGTGCCAGCAGGGCTAGCGGGAGTTACAATGAGCAGTTCTTC. Protein product: CASRASGSYNEQFF.

This clone was counted a few times. The chain combines TRBV18 with TRBJ2-7; 11 bases are shared with TRBD2. Germline CDR1 and CDR2: KGHSH and LQKENI. V lost 0 bases and J lost 0; bases outside the gene matches: 13. This CDR3 is 20 amino acids long. This chain's CDR3 is CASSPPMKTSGAYLSYEQYF. CDR3 nucleotides: TGTGCCAGCTCACCACCGATGAAGACTAGCGGGGCCTACCTCTCCTACGAGCAGTACTTC.